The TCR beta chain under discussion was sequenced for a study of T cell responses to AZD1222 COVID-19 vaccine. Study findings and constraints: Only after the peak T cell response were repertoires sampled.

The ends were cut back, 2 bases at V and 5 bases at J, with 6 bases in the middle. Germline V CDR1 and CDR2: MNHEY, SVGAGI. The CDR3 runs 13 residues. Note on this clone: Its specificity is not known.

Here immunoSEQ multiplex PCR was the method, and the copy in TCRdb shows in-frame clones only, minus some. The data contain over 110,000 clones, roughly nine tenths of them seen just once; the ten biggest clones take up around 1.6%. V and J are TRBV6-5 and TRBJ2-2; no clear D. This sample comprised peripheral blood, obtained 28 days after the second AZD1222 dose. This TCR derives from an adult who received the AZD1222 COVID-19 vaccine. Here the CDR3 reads CASSYDNTGELFF. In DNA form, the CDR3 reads TGTGCCAGCAGTTACGACAATACCGGGGAGCTGTTTTTT.